These 27 T cell receptor beta chains were all obtained from the same sample, sequenced in a study of regulatory T cells in long-lasting Graves disease. Documented time point: persistent/refractory GD, antithyroid drugs over 5 years with positive TRAb. The TCR library used RNA extracted from PBMCs. CDR3-region Arm-PCR and iRepertoire HTBI primers produced the TCR beta libraries. TCRdb reanalysed the multiplex PCR reads using MiXCR and keeps one entry per CDR3 protein. The sample consists of around 340,000 distinct CDR3 sequences, around 20% of them appearing once. Material: peripheral blood mononuclear cells (PBMCs), obtained when the disease was refractory, from a patient treated with antithyroid drugs. These receptors all come from a female donor with Graves disease.

This clonotype was seen repeatedly, ten times or more. CDR3 protein: CAWSVGRTSVATNEKLFF. CDR3 coding DNA: TGTGCCTGGAGTGTAGGGAGGACATCCGTTGCAACTAATGAAAAACTGTTTTTT. This sequence joins TRBV30 and TRBJ1-4; tentatively, D is TRBD1 (5 bases). This CDR3 contains 18 residues. Germline CDR1 and CDR2: GTSNPN and SVGIG (reference sequence). Trimming removed 0 bases at V and 0 bases at J, with 17 bases between.

J is TRBJ1-5 and V is TRBV19, with D unclear. The CDR3 is made up of 13 amino acids. Germline V lookup: CDR1 LNHDA, CDR2 SQIVND (reference sequence). Trimming cost V 3 bases and J 6 bases, with 9 bases left between them. The CDR3 DNA reads TGTGCCAGTAGTATGCGGGTGGGTCAGCCCCAGCATTTT. It translates to CASSMRVGQPQHF.

This clonotype occurred many times. The CDR3, as DNA: TGTGCCAGCACCCACACGGGGCTTGACTATGGCTACACCTTC. Its translation: CASTHTGLDYGYTF. V is TRBV12-3 or TRBV12-4 and J is TRBJ1-2; D possibly corresponds to TRBD1 (5 bases). The CDR3 covers 14 residues. Trimming shortened V by 7 bases and J by 3 bases, and 15 bases separated the two germline ends.

This clonotype was detected many times. The chain uses TRBV20-1 and TRBJ1-1; no clear D gene. V gave up 1 base and J gave up 3 bases, with 12 bases separating them. The germline V gene encodes CDR1 DFQATT and CDR2 SNEGSKA (reference sequence). This CDR3 is 14 amino acids long. CDR3 DNA sequence: TGCAGTGCTAGAGGGCTTGACACTTACACTGAAGCTTTCTTT. It specifies CSARGLDTYTEAFF.

At least ten counts were recorded for this clonotype. J is TRBJ1-5 and V is TRBV18; TRBD1 is a possible D gene (6 bases). This CDR3 has 15 amino acids. The germline V and J ends were trimmed by 4 bases and 4 bases, with 14 bases remaining between them. Per germline, CDR1 KGHSH and CDR2 LQKENI. The CDR3 reads CASSRTDSPNQPQHF. The DNA of the CDR3 is TGTGCCAGCTCACGGACAGACTCTCCGAATCAGCCCCAGCATTTT.

Comments on this clonotype: A much more abundant neighbour one base away suggests this may be a read error. The V call is TRBV11-2, the J call TRBJ2-5; 10 bases agree with TRBD2. The V segment lost 7 bases and the J segment 7 bases; nucleotides outside the gene matches: 9. There are 14 residues in the CDR3. Germline values: CDR1 SGHAT, CDR2 FQNNGV. The CDR3 region has the DNA TGTGCCAGCAAAGTAGCGGGAGGAGCAGGGACCCAGTACTTC. This sequence encodes CASKVAGGAGTQYF.

The chain has TRBV19 and TRBJ1-6; D unresolved. CDR1 and CDR2 from the germline V gene are LNHDA and SQIVND (reference sequence). V was clipped by 7 bases and J by 9 bases, with 13 bases between them. This CDR3 region has 13 residues. DNA for the CDR3: TGTGCCAGTATGAAGGTATACAGTTCACCCCTCCACTTT. It codes for CASMKVYSSPLHF.

Ten or more counts support this clonotype. The genes are TRBV6-5 and TRBJ2-1, with 9 bases lining up with TRBD2. The CDR3 runs to 16 residues. Unmatched junction bases numbered 6, after V lost 2 bases and J lost 4 bases. Per germline, CDR1 MNHEY and CDR2 SVGAGI. CDR3 DNA: TGTGCCAGCAGTTACGAGCGGGGGGCACTGTACAATGAGCAGTTCTTC. As protein: CASSYERGALYNEQFF.

The CDR3 reads CSARDRRGRMGNEQFF. Written as DNA, the CDR3 is TGCAGTGCTAGAGATAGGAGGGGAAGGATGGGCAATGAGCAGTTCTTC. The chain links TRBV20-1 to TRBJ2-1, with TRBD2 as a possible D gene (6 bases). Germline CDR1 DFQATT, CDR2 SNEGSKA (reference sequence). Trimming took 0 bases from V and 6 from J, leaving 18 bases between them. The CDR3 runs 16 residues.

This clonotype was observed many times. This chain links TRBV7-8 with TRBJ2-5, with 7 bases that match TRBD2. The CDR3 contains 16 residues. V was pared by 2 bases and J by 0 bases, with 6 bases of the junction left unmatched. Germline loops: CDR1 SGHVS, CDR2 FQNEAQ. Here the CDR3 DNA reads TGTGCCAGCAGCTTACGTCGGCGGGAGTACCAAGAGACCCAGTACTTC. Translated, it gives CASSLRRREYQETQYF.

J is TRBJ2-5 and V is TRBV18; 9 bases align to TRBD1. V dropped 6 bases and J dropped 2; count of bases not matched to a gene: 7. The CDR3 is made up of 15 amino acids. Looked up from germline, CDR1 is KGHSH and CDR2 is LQKENI. The CDR3, as DNA: TGTGCCAGCTCTCGCGGGACAGGGAGGCAAGAGACCCAGTACTTC. Translation gives CASSRGTGRQETQYF.

V and J are TRBV7-6 and TRBJ1-1, with D unclear. Per germline, CDR1 SGHVS and CDR2 FNYEAQ. V was shortened by 1 base and J by 11 bases, with 14 bases between the two germline ends. CDR3 length equals 13 residues. The DNA of the CDR3 is TGTGCCAGCAGCTTAGGCAACGGGCGCGGTGCTTTCTTT. Translated: CASSLGNGRGAFF.

This rearrangement joins TRBV4-1 to TRBJ1-2; the D is unclear. Germline loops: CDR1 MGHRA, CDR2 YSYEKL. The CDR3 is 15 amino acids. V dropped 4 bases and J dropped 2 bases, with 14 bases sitting between them. The CDR3 here is CASSPGPDLNYGYTF. CDR3 DNA sequence: TGCGCCAGCAGCCCTGGGCCAGACTTAAACTATGGCTACACCTTC.

This clonotype was found many times. This rearrangement joins TRBV28 to TRBJ2-5; D is uncertain. CDR3 length: 16 residues. V lost 2 bases and J lost 5, with 18 bases in between. The germline V gene encodes CDR1 MDHEN and CDR2 SYDVKM. CDR3 bases: TGTGCCAGCAGTTTAGGTCCGAACGATCCACCGGAGACCCAGTACTTC. The encoded protein is CASSLGPNDPPETQYF.

Here the CDR3 reads CSALGGMGNTEAFF. In DNA form, the CDR3 reads TGCAGTGCACTAGGGGGGATGGGGAACACTGAAGCTTTCTTT. The V and J genes are TRBV20-1 and TRBJ1-1; a possible D gene is TRBD1 (6 bases). In germline, CDR1 is DFQATT, CDR2 SNEGSKA (reference sequence). Trimming took 6 bases from V and 1 from J, leaving 15 bases between them. CDR3 length equals 14 residues.

In its sample, this clonotype was seen a few times. The chain has TRBV14 and TRBJ1-4, with no clear D. The CDR3 is 15 amino acids. V lost 2 bases and J 0 bases, leaving 7 bases between the germline ends. CDR1 and CDR2 (germline): SGHDN, FVKESK. The CDR3 loop is CASSQNSATNEKLFF. The CDR3 bases are TGTGCCAGCAGCCAAAACAGTGCAACTAATGAAAAACTGTTTTTT.

With regard to this clonotype: A much larger clone differs by one base, so this may be a read error. This rearrangement joins TRBV7-2 to TRBJ2-7; 9 nucleotides agree with TRBD1. Per the germline V gene, CDR1 is SGHTA and CDR2 is FQGNSA. CDR3 length: 17 amino acids. V lost 1 base, J lost 6 bases, and 13 bases stayed unmatched. CDR3 sequence (DNA): TGTGCCAGCAGCTTAGAGCCTCCGGGACAGGGTAAAGGCGAGCAGTACTTC. This translates into CASSLEPPGQGKGEQYF.

This clonotype was found many times. V is TRBV2 and J is TRBJ1-6; D is unclear. CDR1 and CDR2 (germline): SNHLY, FYNNEI. CDR3 length: 13 residues. V lost 4 bases, J lost 11 bases, and 12 bases lay in between. DNA for the CDR3: TGTGCCAGCAGTGCGGAACGGCAGACACCCCTCCACTTT. Encoded protein: CASSAERQTPLHF.

This clonotype has a count of ten or more. The gene calls are TRBV7-2 and TRBJ2-7; D is possibly TRBD2 (5 bases). Per germline, CDR1 SGHTA and CDR2 FQGNSA. The V end lost 1 base, the J end lost 2 bases, and 12 bases lay between the germline ends. The CDR3 is 15 residues long. The chain's CDR3 is CASSLGGSPAYEQYF. DNA for the CDR3: TGTGCCAGCAGCTTAGGAGGGAGCCCCGCCTACGAGCAGTACTTC.

At least ten counts were recorded for this clonotype. The chain couples TRBV15 to TRBJ1-5; D possibly corresponds to TRBD1 (5 bases). In germline, CDR1 is LNHNV, CDR2 YYDKDF (reference sequence). CDR3 length: 15 amino acids. The ends were cut back, 0 bases at V and 2 bases at J, with 8 bases in the middle. For the CDR3, the DNA is TGTGCCACCAGCAGAGACAGGGACGGCAATCAGCCCCAGCATTTT. It translates to CATSRDRDGNQPQHF.

This clonotype was counted at least ten times. This chain uses TRBV6-1 with TRBJ2-7; TRBD1 matches 7 bases. The trim removed 6 bases at V and 3 bases at J, leaving 11 bases unmatched. The length of the CDR3 is 15 residues. The germline V gene encodes CDR1 MNHNS and CDR2 SASEGT. CDR3 DNA sequence: TGTGCCAGCAGCCTTGGCCCGGGACAGATCTACGAGCAGTACTTC. This codes for CASSLGPGQIYEQYF.

There are a few counts of this clonotype. This sequence joins TRBV9 and TRBJ1-4; no clear D gene. V was clipped by 3 bases and J by 6 bases, with 15 bases between them. This CDR3 contains 15 residues. CDR1 is SGDLS, CDR2 YYNGEE, per germline. The CDR3 protein is CASSGRLGRDEKLFF. Here the CDR3 DNA reads TGTGCCAGCAGCGGAAGGTTGGGTAGAGATGAAAAACTGTTTTTT.

This chain uses TRBV14 with TRBJ2-5, with D maybe TRBD1 (6 bases). Germline V lookup: CDR1 SGHDN, CDR2 FVKESK. CDR3 length: 17 residues. V lost 1 base, J lost 5 bases, and 20 bases lay in between. In DNA, the CDR3 is TGTGCCAGCAGCCAAGGGGGAACAGGGTTGAGTTGGGAGACCCAGTACTTC. Its translation is CASSQGGTGLSWETQYF.

This clonotype was seen repeatedly, ten times or more. The genes are TRBV30 and TRBJ1-1; no clear D gene. Trimming pared 2 bases from V and 6 bases from J, leaving 4 bases between. Germline V gives CDR1 GTSNPN, CDR2 SVGIG (reference sequence). The CDR3 has 10 residues. The CDR3 sequence: CAWSPPEAFF. Written as DNA, the CDR3 is TGTGCCTGGAGTCCTCCTGAAGCTTTCTTT.

Ten or more counts support this clonotype. The gene calls are TRBV6-1 and TRBJ1-4, with TRBD1 matching over 9 bases. V lost 6 bases to trimming and J lost 4 bases; unmatched junction nucleotides: 12. Germline V gene data show CDR1 as MNHNS and CDR2 as SASEGT. The CDR3 consists of 17 residues. The DNA for the CDR3 is TGTGCCAGCAGACGTCCCGGGACAGGGATCGGTAATGAAAAACTGTTTTTT. It translates to CASRRPGTGIGNEKLFF.

This clonotype was seen ten or more times. The CDR3, as DNA: TGTGCCAGCAGCTGGAGGGATGGCTACACCTTC. Its protein product is CASSWRDGYTF. The chain has TRBV2 and TRBJ1-2; no reliable D call. Deletions cut 6 bases from V and 6 bases from J, with 8 bases between. CDR3 size: 11 residues. Germline V gives CDR1 SNHLY, CDR2 FYNNEI.

This chain uses TRBV19 with TRBJ1-5; perhaps TRBD1 as D (6 bases). V was trimmed by 6 bases and J by 3 bases, leaving 12 bases between them. Germline assignment: CDR1 LNHDA and CDR2 SQIVND (reference sequence). The CDR3 has 14 residues. The CDR3 nucleotides read TGTGCCAGTAGCGAGGGGGGTTACAATCAGCCCCAGCATTTT. Translating it yields CASSEGGYNQPQHF. Combining the CDR3 with reference TRBV19 and TRBJ1-5 gives the whole variable domain DGGITQSPKYLFRKEGQNVTLSCEQNLNHDAMYWYRQDPGQGLRLIYYSQIVNDFQKGDIAEGYSVSREKKESFPLTVTSAQKNPTAFYLCASSEGGYNQPQHFGDGTRLSIL.